This entry lists 22 T cell receptor beta chains sequenced from one sample in a study of shared clonotypes between healthy human individuals. Only in-frame clones appear in the TCRdb table, and some are missing; sequencing was by immunoSEQ multiplex PCR. The table records around 2,000,000 clones, about 95% of them present only once. Naivety among CD8 cells was defined by CD45RO negativity and positive CCR7 selection, thereby excluding terminally differentiated effector memory CD45RA+ cells. Sequenced input: naive CD8+ T cells sorted from blood. All receptors come from a man in his late teens or twenties in good health.

A remark on this clone: Other DNA sequences in the sample encode the same CDR3. The rearrangement uses TRBV2 and TRBJ2-5; 7 nucleotides agree with TRBD1. This CDR3 comprises 14 residues. After removal of 4 bases from V and 0 bases from J, the junction contained 2 bases not matched to a gene. The germline gives CDR1 SNHLY, CDR2 FYNNEI. CDR3 DNA sequence: TGTGCCAGCAGTGTGACAGGGTACCAAGAGACCCAGTACTTC. This codes for CASSVTGYQETQYF.

The rearrangement links TRBV11-1 to TRBJ2-1, with 10 bases fitting TRBD2. After removal of 1 base from V and 7 bases from J, the junction contained 7 bases not matched to a gene. This CDR3 contains 16 residues. The germline gives CDR1 SGHAT, CDR2 FQDESV (reference sequence). The CDR3 loop is CASSLGSGGARNEQFF. CDR3 nucleotide sequence: TGTGCCAGCAGCTTAGGAAGCGGGGGGGCCAGGAATGAGCAGTTCTTC. The full variable domain, its missing parts supplied by reference TRBV11-1 and TRBJ2-1, is EAEVAQSPRYKITEKSQAVAFWCDPISGHATLYWYRQILGQGPELLVQFQDESVVDDSQLPKDRFSAERLKGVDSTLKIQPAELGDSAMYLCASSLGSGGARNEQFFGPGTRLTVL.

The chain is built from TRBV27 and TRBJ2-1; D is perhaps TRBD1 (6 bases). CDR3 length: 14 amino acids. Trimming cost V 4 bases and J 5 bases, with 12 bases left between them. Germline V lookup: CDR1 MNHEY, CDR2 SMNVEV (reference sequence). The CDR3, as DNA: TGTGCCAGCAGTTCTCAGGGGCAACACAATGAGCAGTTCTTC. Protein sequence: CASSSQGQHNEQFF.

Notes on this clone: This could be a read error, since a much larger clone is one nucleotide away. The rearrangement uses TRBV29-1 and TRBJ2-2; D gene uncertain. In germline, CDR1 is SQVTM, CDR2 ANQGSEA. V was clipped by 8 bases and J by 0 bases, with 10 bases between them. The CDR3 has 13 residues. CDR3 in DNA: TGCAGCTGTAGTCACTCGAACACCGGGGAGCTGTTTTTT. Amino acids: CSCSHSNTGELFF.

Of note for this clone: This same CDR3 is encoded by further DNA sequences in the sample. The rearrangement joins TRBV11-2 to TRBJ2-7; 7 positions agree with TRBD1. Unmatched junction bases numbered 3, after V lost 4 bases and J lost 3 bases. CDR3 length: 13 residues. Germline lookup yields CDR1 SGHAT and CDR2 FQNNGV. CDR3 residues: CASSSDRDYEQYF. The CDR3 DNA sequence: TGTGCCAGCAGCTCCGACAGGGACTACGAGCAGTACTTC.

This sequence joins TRBV13 and TRBJ2-6; 7 positions agree with TRBD1. V shed 8 bases and J 0 bases; nucleotides not matched to a gene: 7. CDR3 length: 16 amino acids. Germline assignment: CDR1 PRHDT and CDR2 FYEKMQ (reference sequence). CDR3 loop: CASRDSPFSGANVLTF. CDR3 nucleotides: TGTGCCAGCCGGGACAGCCCTTTCTCTGGGGCCAACGTCCTGACTTTC.

The V gene is TRBV2, the J gene TRBJ2-7, with D possibly matching TRBD2 (5 bases). Trimming cost V 2 bases and J 3 bases, with 14 bases left between them. This CDR3 spans 15 amino acids. In germline, CDR1 is SNHLY, CDR2 FYNNEI. The CDR3 reads CASSEYPATNYEQYF. The DNA for the CDR3 is TGTGCCAGCAGTGAATATCCAGCGACTAACTACGAGCAGTACTTC. Variable domain in full (rest from reference TRBV2 and TRBJ2-7): EPEVTQTPSHQVTQMGQEVILRCVPISNHLYFYWYRQILGQKVEFLVSFYNNEISEKSEIFDDQFSVERPDGSNFTLKIRSTKLEDSAMYFCASSEYPATNYEQYFGPGTRLTVT.

The chain uses TRBV9 and TRBJ1-4, with D possibly matching TRBD1 (5 bases). The CDR3 contains 14 residues. Germline V gene lookup returns CDR1 SGDLS and CDR2 YYNGEE. The ends were cut back, 7 bases at V and 0 bases at J, with 10 bases in the middle. CDR3 coding DNA: TGTGCCAGCGGCGGGACTGCAACTAATGAAAAACTGTTTTTT. This gives the protein CASGGTATNEKLFF.

V gene TRBV9 combines with J gene TRBJ1-2, with a weak D call TRBD1 (5 bases). CDR1 SGDLS and CDR2 YYNGEE come from the germline V gene. This CDR3 has 12 amino acids. The germline V and J ends were trimmed by 3 bases and 5 bases, with 8 bases remaining between them. The CDR3 DNA is TGTGCCAGCAGCGCCCACAGGTATGGCTACACCTTC. This gives the protein CASSAHRYGYTF. Full variable domain (remainder filled in from reference TRBV9 and TRBJ1-2): DSGVTQTPKHLITATGQRVTLRCSPRSGDLSVYWYQQSLDQGLQFLIQYYNGEERAKGNILERFSAQQFPDLHSELNLSSLELGDSALYFCASSAHRYGYTFGSGTRLTVV.

The chain uses TRBV30 and TRBJ1-1; no clear D. The germline V gene has CDR1 GTSNPN and CDR2 SVGIG (reference sequence). The CDR3 has 13 amino acids. Trimming removed 4 bases at V and 4 bases at J, with 13 bases between. CDR3 protein: CAWTGWLGTEAFF. CDR3 bases: TGTGCCTGGACAGGATGGCTTGGCACTGAAGCTTTCTTT.

The chain links TRBV11-2 to TRBJ1-1; tentative D call: TRBD1 (6 bases). V gave up 0 bases and J gave up 3 bases, with 14 bases separating them. Germline V gene sequence: CDR1 SGHAT, CDR2 FQNNGV. The CDR3 length is 16 residues. The CDR3 protein is CASSLDLEGGDTEAFF. In DNA, the CDR3 is TGTGCCAGCAGCTTAGATCTGGAGGGGGGGGACACTGAAGCTTTCTTT.

This chain joins TRBV9 and TRBJ1-5, with 7 bases matching TRBD1. From germline, CDR1 is SGDLS and CDR2 YYNGEE. Germline trimming cut 4 bases from V and 6 bases from J; bases unmatched to any gene: 7. The CDR3 runs to 14 residues. The CDR3 DNA sequence: TGTGCCAGCAGCTACTCAGGGGGGAGTCAGCCCCAGCATTTT. As protein: CASSYSGGSQPQHF.

The chain uses TRBV4-1 and TRBJ2-7; 14 bases are shared with TRBD2. The CDR3 spans 17 residues. Germline V gene sequence: CDR1 MGHRA, CDR2 YSYEKL. V lost 5 bases and J lost 2; bases outside the gene matches: 8. Here the CDR3 DNA reads TGCGCCAGCAGCGAGCCGGGACTAGCGGGAGAACCCTACGAGCAGTACTTC. This translates into CASSEPGLAGEPYEQYF.

This clone has a single count. The CDR3 DNA is TGTGCCAGTTCGACAGGGAACTCCTACGAGCAGTACTTC. Translation gives CASSTGNSYEQYF. The chain links TRBV7-8 to TRBJ2-7; 7 nucleotides match TRBD1. Per germline, CDR1 SGHVS and CDR2 FQNEAQ. V was clipped by 9 bases and J by 0 bases; unmatched bases: 5. The CDR3 covers 13 residues. Looking up the rest from reference TRBV7-8 and TRBJ2-7 gives the full variable domain: GAGVSQSPRYKVAKRGQDVALRCDPISGHVSLFWYQQALGQGPEFLTYFQNEAQLDKSGLPSDRFFAERPEGSVSTLKIQRTQQEDSAVYLCASSTGNSYEQYFGPGTRLTVT.

As to this clone: The same CDR3 is also encoded by other DNA sequences in this sample. The genes are TRBV11-2 and TRBJ2-2; D not resolved. The CDR3 is made up of 13 amino acids. Trimming took off 3 bases at V and 1 base at J, with 3 bases between the two ends. Germline CDR1 reads SGHAT; CDR2 reads FQNNGV. The CDR3 is CASSFLNTGELFF. The CDR3 DNA reads TGTGCCAGCAGCTTCTTGAACACCGGGGAGCTGTTTTTT.

This sequence joins TRBV9 and TRBJ2-1; possible D gene TRBD1, 6 bases. This CDR3 is 14 amino acids long. The germline CDR1 and CDR2 sequences are SGDLS and YYNGEE. The ends were cut back, 3 bases at V and 8 bases at J, with 15 bases in the middle. CDR3 amino acids: CASSAAGTHDEQFF. CDR3 sequence (DNA): TGTGCCAGCAGCGCCGCCGGGACACACGATGAGCAGTTCTTC.

This clone turned up a few times. At the DNA level, this CDR3 is encoded by other sequences in the same sample as well. The chain has TRBV4-1 and TRBJ2-2, with 7 bases that match TRBD2. V trimming: 0 bases; J trimming: 6 bases; junction bases outside the gene matches: 1. This CDR3 is built from 14 residues. Germline CDR1 and CDR2: MGHRA and YSYEKL. CDR3 loop: CASSQDREAGELFF. As DNA, the CDR3 is TGCGCCAGCAGCCAAGATCGGGAGGCCGGGGAGCTGTTTTTT.

This chain connects TRBV2 to TRBJ2-3; the match to TRBD2 covers 8 bases. The junction had 14 bases not matched to a gene; V was cut back by 6 bases and J by 3 bases. Looked up from germline, CDR1 is SNHLY and CDR2 is FYNNEI. The CDR3 is 17 amino acids. CDR3 loop: CASSLDPVAGLTDTQYF. The DNA for the CDR3 is TGTGCCAGCAGCTTGGACCCAGTAGCGGGACTTACAGATACGCAGTATTTT.

This clone occurred once. The J gene is TRBJ2-7, the V gene TRBV30, with 8 bases that match TRBD2. The V gene end was trimmed by 8 bases and the J gene end by 3 bases; junction bases not matched to a gene: 30. From germline, CDR1 is GTSNPN and CDR2 SVGIG (reference sequence). The CDR3 spans 20 residues. The CDR3 reads CANGGGAGAGVIEGYYEQYF. DNA for the CDR3: TGTGCCAATGGAGGGGGTGCCGGAGCGGGAGTCATAGAGGGGTACTACGAGCAGTACTTC. The full variable domain, completed using reference TRBV30 and TRBJ2-7, is SQTIHQWPATLVQPVGSPLSLECTVEGTSNPNLYWYRQAAGRGLQLLFYSVGIGQISSEVPQNLSASRPQDRQFILSSKKLLLSDSGFYLCANGGGAGAGVIEGYYEQYFGPGTRLTVT.

This clone was recorded once. This chain joins TRBV9 and TRBJ2-7; D is perhaps TRBD2 (5 bases). The CDR3 runs 14 residues. The V end was cut by 0 bases, the J end by 3 bases, with 10 bases between. Germline values: CDR1 SGDLS, CDR2 YYNGEE. CDR3 sequence: CASSVGLSFYEQYF. The CDR3 DNA reads as TGTGCCAGCAGCGTAGGACTATCGTTCTACGAGCAGTACTTC.

The rearrangement links TRBV9 to TRBJ2-7; a weak D match, TRBD2 (7 bases). Germline-derived CDR1 and CDR2 are SGDLS and YYNGEE. The CDR3 is 15 amino acids. The V and J ends lost 3 bases and 2 bases respectively, with 15 bases between them. CDR3 coding DNA: TGTGCCAGCAGCGCAGAGGGGGGGCAAACCTACGAGCAGTACTTC. Protein: CASSAEGGQTYEQYF.

This clone occurred a few times. The CDR3 sequence: CASSLPGALHF. The CDR3 DNA sequence: TGTGCCAGCAGCCTCCCAGGGGCCCTCCACTTT. The chain carries TRBV11-2 and TRBJ1-6; tentatively, D is TRBD1 (6 bases). Germline assignment: CDR1 SGHAT and CDR2 FQNNGV. The CDR3 sequence is 11 residues long. V was pared by 5 bases and J by 14 bases, with 10 bases between.